The rows below give T cell receptor beta chains drawn from one sample of a study of shared clonotypes between healthy human individuals. TCRdb keeps only in-frame clones here, not all; method: immunoSEQ multiplex PCR. This sample has more than 2 million clones, with about 94% found just once. Sequencing was carried out using naive CD4+ T cells sorted from blood. Receptors originate from a young man in good health. Each CDR3 is given with its conserved first and last residue. The D gene is left open where the match is weak. The size of a clone is reported for some rows only, either as once, few or many, or as a class for expanded clones.

>TRBJ2-3|-|-|TRBV7-2
TGTGCCAGCACTCGGGAAGGTCGAGATACGCAGTATTTT
CASTREGRDTQYF
>TRBJ2-1|-|TRBD2|TRBV6-6
TGTGCCAGCAGTTACGCCCCCCAGCGGGATAGGAATGAGCAGTTCTTC
CASSYAPQRDRNEQFF
>TRBJ2-7|-|-|TRBV6-5
TGTGCCAGCAGTTACGGTTCAGGATCCTACGAGCAGTACTTC
CASSYGSGSYEQYF
>TRBJ1-5|-|-|TRBV4-1
TGCGCCAGCAGCCAAACAACAGGACCCAATCAGCCCCAGCATTTT
CASSQTTGPNQPQHF
>TRBJ2-7|-|-|TRBV11-2
TGTGCCAGCAGCTTATATGGGGCGCAGGACGAGCAGTACTTC
CASSLYGAQDEQYF
>TRBJ1-5|-|-|TRBV5-1
TGCGCCAGCAGCCTTAGCGGCCGCCCGGATCAGCCCCAGCATTTT
CASSLSGRPDQPQHF
>TRBJ1-2|-|-|TRBV6-1
TGTGCCAGCAGGGAACAGGGAAACTATGGCTACACCTTC
CASREQGNYGYTF
>TRBJ1-2|once|TRBD1|TRBV29-1
TGCAGCGTTGGGGGACAGGGGGTTTACTATGGCTACACCTTC
CSVGGQGVYYGYTF
>TRBJ1-5|-|TRBD1|TRBV19
TGTGCCAGTAGACAAGGGGGCAGTCAGCCCCAGCATTTT
CASRQGGSQPQHF
>TRBJ2-2|-|-|TRBV5-6
TGTGCCAGCAGGACAACCGGCTACGGGGAGCTGTTTTTT
CASRTTGYGELFF
>TRBJ1-2|-|TRBD1|TRBV19
TGTGCCAGTAGTCCCCGGGACAGGGAAGGTTATGGCTACACCTTC
CASSPRDREGYGYTF
>TRBJ2-3|few|-|TRBV10-3
TGTGCCATCAGTAGGAGGGGTCCCACAGATACGCAGTATTTT
CAISRRGPTDTQYF
>TRBJ2-7|-|-|TRBV2
TGTGCCAGCACAGAAGAGAGAGGGTCCTACGAGCAGTACTTC
CASTEERGSYEQYF
>TRBJ1-3|-|-|TRBV28
TGTGCCAGCAGTTTAATTGGGACTACCATATATTTT
CASSLIGTTIYF
>TRBJ1-2|once|-|TRBV28
TGTGCCAGCAGTTTAGAGGACTATGGCTACACCTTC
CASSLEDYGYTF
>TRBJ2-7|-|-|TRBV11-2
TGTGCCAGCAGCTTAACGGGGGGCCCACTGGGGGACGAGCAGTACTTC
CASSLTGGPLGDEQYF
>TRBJ1-3|-|-|TRBV5-3
TGTGCCAGAAGCCCGGATGCGAGCTCTGGAAACACCATATATTTT
CARSPDASSGNTIYF
>TRBJ1-1|-|-|TRBV11-2
TGTGCCAGCAGCTTAGATCTTACTGAAGCTTTCTTT
CASSLDLTEAFF
>TRBJ2-7|-|-|TRBV5-1
TGCGCCAGCAGCTTATGGACCGGTTCCTACGAGCAGTACTTC
CASSLWTGSYEQYF
>TRBJ1-1|once|-|TRBV6-6
TGTGCCAGCAGTTTGACCTACACTGAAGCTTTCTTT
CASSLTYTEAFF
>TRBJ2-1|-|-|TRBV9
TGTGCCAGCAGCACATGGACAGAAACCAATGAGCAGTTCTTC
CASSTWTETNEQFF
>TRBJ1-6|-|-|TRBV5-5
TGTGCCAGCAGCCCCGAGGAGGTGCCAACCCTCCACTTT
CASSPEEVPTLHF
>TRBJ1-1|-|-|TRBV5-4
TGTGCCAGCAGCCACGGGGCAAAGAGTGAGTTCACTGAAGCTTTCTTT
CASSHGAKSEFTEAFF
>TRBJ1-6|-|-|TRBV5-1
TGCGCCAGCAGCCCGGGAACGACGGATAATTCACCCCTCCACTTT
CASSPGTTDNSPLHF
>TRBJ2-1|-|TRBD2|TRBV5-1
TGCGCCAGCAGCTTGGGACTAGCGGGGGACTACAATGAGCAGTTCTTC
CASSLGLAGDYNEQFF
>TRBJ1-5|once|TRBD1|TRBV18
TGTGCCAGCTCACCGGGACAGATCTCGGGGAAGCCCCAGCATTTT
CASSPGQISGKPQHF
>TRBJ2-1|-|TRBD2|TRBV7-2
TGTGCCAGCACCCTCTTTGTACTAGCGGACTACAATGAGCAGTTCTTC
CASTLFVLADYNEQFF
>TRBJ2-5|-|-|TRBV18
TGTGCCAGCTCACCTTTGAGGGGGCAAGAGACCCAGTACTTC
CASSPLRGQETQYF
>TRBJ2-2|once|-|TRBV2
TGTGCCAGCAGTGGAGGAGGTAGAGAGCTGTTTTTT
CASSGGGRELFF
>TRBJ2-2|-|TRBD2|TRBV11-2
TGTGCCAGCGGAATAGCGGGAGGGAGCACCGGGGAGCTGTTTTTT
CASGIAGGSTGELFF
>TRBJ1-5|-|-|TRBV10-3
TGTGCCATTGGCTGGGATAGCAATCAGCCCCAGCATTTT
CAIGWDSNQPQHF